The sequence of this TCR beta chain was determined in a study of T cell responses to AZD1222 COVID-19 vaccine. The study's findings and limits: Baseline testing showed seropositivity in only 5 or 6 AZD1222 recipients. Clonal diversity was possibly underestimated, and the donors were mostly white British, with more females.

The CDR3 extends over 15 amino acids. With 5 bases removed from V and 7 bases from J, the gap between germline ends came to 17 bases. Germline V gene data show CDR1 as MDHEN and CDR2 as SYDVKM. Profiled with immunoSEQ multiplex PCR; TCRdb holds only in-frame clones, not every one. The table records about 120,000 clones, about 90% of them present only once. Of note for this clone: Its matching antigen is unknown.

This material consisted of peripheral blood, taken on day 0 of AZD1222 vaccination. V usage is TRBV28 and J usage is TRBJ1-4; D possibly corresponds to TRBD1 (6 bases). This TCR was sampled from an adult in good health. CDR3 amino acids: CASSPTGLNFEKLFF. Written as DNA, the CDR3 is TGTGCCAGCAGTCCTACAGGGCTGAATTTTGAAAAACTGTTTTTT. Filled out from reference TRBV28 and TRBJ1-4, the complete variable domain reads DVKVTQSSRYLVKRTGEKVFLECVQDMDHENMFWYRQDPGLGLRLIYFSYDVKMKEKGDIPEGYSVSREKKERFSLILESASTNQTSMYLCASSPTGLNFEKLFFGSGTQLSVL.